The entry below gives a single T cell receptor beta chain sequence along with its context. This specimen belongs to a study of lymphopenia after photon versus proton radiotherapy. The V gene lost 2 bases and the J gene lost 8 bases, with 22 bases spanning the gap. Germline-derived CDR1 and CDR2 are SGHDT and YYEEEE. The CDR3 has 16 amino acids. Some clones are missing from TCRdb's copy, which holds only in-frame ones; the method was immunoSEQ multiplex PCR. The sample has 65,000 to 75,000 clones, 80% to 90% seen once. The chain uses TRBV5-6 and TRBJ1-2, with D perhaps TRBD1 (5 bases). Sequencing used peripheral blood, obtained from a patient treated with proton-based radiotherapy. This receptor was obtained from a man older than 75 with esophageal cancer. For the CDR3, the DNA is TGTGCCAGCAGCTTTCTCGAGGGCCGGGGGGACCACGGCTACACCTTC. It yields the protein CASSFLEGRGDHGYTF.